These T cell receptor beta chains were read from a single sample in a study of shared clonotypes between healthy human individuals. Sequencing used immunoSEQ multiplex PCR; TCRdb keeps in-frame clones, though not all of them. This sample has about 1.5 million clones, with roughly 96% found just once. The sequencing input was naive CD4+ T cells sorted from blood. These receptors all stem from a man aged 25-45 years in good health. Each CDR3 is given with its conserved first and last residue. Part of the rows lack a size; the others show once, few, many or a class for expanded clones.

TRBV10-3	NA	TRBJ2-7	CAISESVARLYEQYF
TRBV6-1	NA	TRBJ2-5	CASSENMGGPVGTQYF
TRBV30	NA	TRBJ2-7	CAWTAGSSYEQYF
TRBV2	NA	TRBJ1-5	CASSGESNQPQHF
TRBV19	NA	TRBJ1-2	CASSNRGYGYTF
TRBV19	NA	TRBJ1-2	CASSQGRRDHPANYGYTF
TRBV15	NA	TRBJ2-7	CATSGLTADREPPYEQYF
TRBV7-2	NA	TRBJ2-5	CASSSPTRGETQYF
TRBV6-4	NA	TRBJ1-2	CASSEVGGYTF
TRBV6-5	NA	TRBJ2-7	CASSPSGGSNYEQYF
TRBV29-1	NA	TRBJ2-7	CSVSKGVSDEQYF
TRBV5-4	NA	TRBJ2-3	CASSLGGGSTDTQYF
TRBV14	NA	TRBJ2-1	CASSGPTSGRHEQFF
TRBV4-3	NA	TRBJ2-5	CASSQEGRGTQYF
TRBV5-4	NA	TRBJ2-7	CASRAGTSEGREQYF
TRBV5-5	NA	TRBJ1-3	CASTRGGSVNTIYF
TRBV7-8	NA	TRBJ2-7	CASSFSRGTAGSEQYF
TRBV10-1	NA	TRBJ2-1	CASSELAGVGNEQFF
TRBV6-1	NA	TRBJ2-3	CASGGAGSGLAGALDTQYF
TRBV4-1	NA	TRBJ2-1	CASSHLLTSGRGNEQFF
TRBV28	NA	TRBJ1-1	CASSPGTGEREGFF
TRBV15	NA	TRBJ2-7	CATSSLGGPVTRIYEQYF
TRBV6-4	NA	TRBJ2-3	CASSEGTGRDTQYF
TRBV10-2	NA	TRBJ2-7	CASSDLGGRFPHEQYF
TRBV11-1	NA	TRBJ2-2	CASSLGRGPTGELFF
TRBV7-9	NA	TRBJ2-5	CASSAGGWETQYF
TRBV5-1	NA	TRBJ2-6	CASKLSGDSGANVLTF
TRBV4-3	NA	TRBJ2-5	CASSSSPGQETQYF
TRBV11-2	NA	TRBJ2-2	CASSSLFSGTGELFF
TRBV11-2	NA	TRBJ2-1	CASSLGRGTYNEQFF
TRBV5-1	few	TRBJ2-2	CASSLIQAAGELFF
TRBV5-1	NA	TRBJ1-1	CASSSTGGLTKTEAFF
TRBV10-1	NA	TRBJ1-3	CASRRDRAGNTIYF
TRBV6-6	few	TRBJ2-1	CASSTSGTGRRNEQFF
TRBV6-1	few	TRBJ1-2	CASREDRNYGYTF
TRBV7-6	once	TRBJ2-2	CASSLVVRTNTGELFF
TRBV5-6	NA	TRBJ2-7	CASSLLHEQYF